This T cell receptor (beta chain) was identified in a study of CD8+ T cells in alopecia areata (dated by TCRdb to 2017 to 2018). In terms of the full investigation: Treated patients were enrolled in an open-label pilot trial of oral tofacitinib, 5 to 10 mg twice daily, for moderate-to-severe alopecia areata. TCRbeta CDR3 regions were amplified by immunoSEQ multiplex PCR with 35 Vbeta forward and 13 Jbeta reverse primers. The RNA source kit depended on sample type: the PAXgene miRNA kit for fixed scalp, the miRNeasy kit for PBMCs, and the RNeasy kit for mouse skin. Scalp clonality was compared among normal scalp (n=4), patchy alopecia areata scalp (n=8), and alopecia totalis/universalis scalp (n=8). Patients stayed on tofacitinib for 6 to 18 months and then had 6 months of follow-up off drug so that delayed response and recurrence could be assessed. Biopsies were taken from tofacitinib-treated patients at baseline and at 4 and 24 weeks of treatment, and a later scalp biopsy was taken in several of the tofacitinib-treated patients. In treated patients, disease severity was measured using the SALT score, which gives the percentage of scalp surface area affected. On the human side, TCRbeta sequencing was run on scalp tissue and on sorted CD4+ and CD8+ peripheral blood T cells from healthy controls and from alopecia areata patients with either patchy or totalis/universalis disease. High-throughput TCRbeta sequencing was used to examine T cell clonal expansion in alopecia areata in both the C3H/HeJ mouse model and human patients. What the research found in general, with its limitations: Resident alphabeta T cells in normal human skin are also sequenced, complicating scalp TCR repertoire analysis, unlike mouse skin dominated by gammadelta T cells. Many expanded lesional clones were found to persist in scalp and blood during tofacitinib treatment, and relapse after treatment cessation may be partly explained by this persistence. With tofacitinib, both scalp clonality and the number of expanded CD8+ clones among the top 100 scalp clones went down significantly. Compared with mice, TCR sequences shared between patients were less clear, possibly partly because of HLA diversity across the patient population. Because the treated cohort was small and included a single nonresponder, larger studies are needed to assess links between baseline CD8+ expansion and response. Lesional scalp, especially in alopecia totalis/universalis, showed higher clonality and more expanded CD8+ clones than normal scalp, suggesting antigenic drive.

In the paper's terms, the treatment or condition label means: oral pan-JAK inhibitor, 5-10 mg twice daily. Lesional scalp punch biopsies and peripheral blood were obtained from alopecia areata patients. PBMCs were isolated by density centrifugation and stained for CD3, CD4 and CD8, and CD4+ and CD8+ T cells were sorted on a FACSAria. This clone was recorded a few times. No antigen is known for it. Per-base qualities were not stored, and no clone one base away is much larger. The germline V gene gives CDR1 as ENHRY and CDR2 as SYGVKD. The CDR3 starts with the cysteine, ends with the phenylalanine, and has 15 residues. This entry keeps only the CDR3 DNA: 45 bases, framed from base 1. Compared with germline, V lacks 6 bases and J lacks 6 bases; bases without a gene match: 8. Receptors were amplified or captured by the immunoSEQ multiplex PCR assay. RNA was extracted from all samples and reverse transcribed into cDNA, which served as template for TCR sequencing. SuperScript III was used for first-strand cDNA synthesis, primed with a 2:1 mix of oligo-dT and random hexamers. A synthetic immune receptor repertoire was used to gauge amplification bias, and whatever bias remained was removed computationally. The published analysis was carried out like this. Raw reads were preprocessed to remove errors, and CDR3 was defined according to IMGT conventions as the region from the conserved cysteine to phenylalanine. To get clonality, Shannon entropy was normalized by log2 of the number of productive unique TCRs and the result was subtracted from 1. CD4 or CD8 identity of scalp clones was inferred by cross-referencing scalp TCRbeta sequences with sorted blood CD4 and CD8 repertoires. TCRdb limited this immuneACCESS table to in-frame rearrangements with V and J called. A share of clones is missing; checked studies link under half to unresolved V genes, and the rest is unexplained. For V, J and clone size, that table is used; D and trimming come from the DNA. The sample profile shows 200,000 to 250,000 clones; less than 45% of them were found once. The top ten clonotypes cover 2.6% of the sample.

Sequenced here: CD4+ T cells sorted from blood, sampled at approximately week 36, from a patient treated with tofacitinib. The sequence is built from TRBV10-3 and TRBJ2-1; TRBD2 agrees with 10 junctional bases. This sequence originates from a human donor with alopecia areata. The DNA sequence follows: TGTGCCATCAGCCCCGGGTCTAGCGGGAGCAATGAGCAGTTCTTC. Translation gives CAISPGSSGSNEQFF.